This T cell receptor (beta chain) was recovered during a study of blood T cell repertoires in COVID-19 (TCRdb year 2020). For context, the study as a whole: For ImmuneRACE Cohort 3, a participant was defined as recovered based on two consecutive negative NP/OP PCR tests, clearance by a healthcare professional, or resolution of symptoms. Samples covering the acute and convalescent phases of COVID-19 were provided by collaborators in the United States, Italy and Spain. The prospective study material was composed of cDNA or gDNA derived from T cells, B-cell-depleted T cells, or PBMCs. Subjects who had been exposed to COVID-19, were actively infected with it, or had recovered from it provided the deeply sampled blood TCRbeta repertoires that made up the dataset. The repertoires were made available in a free public database intended to serve as a resource for research on the immune response to SARS-CoV-2. The samples were drawn from two sources: the first 160 participants of the ongoing ImmuneRACE study, and 950 to 1,500 subjects contributed by 6 global collaborators. A de-identified subject ID, COVID-19 status, age in years and sex were almost always included in the sample metadata. Where available, HLA class I and class II types were obtained from metadata supplied by the sample provider rather than from assay-based typing. Summary of the overall study and its limitations: How much clinical and demographic metadata was included differed by source and by participant, and the metadata was provided uncurated.

In regard to this clone: Its antigen target is currently unknown. The input lacks base qualities; no much larger clone sits a single base away.

TCRbeta CDR3 regions were amplified from genomic DNA by means of the immunoSEQ Assay, a bias-controlled multiplex PCR. Per the original workflow: Within the assay, amplification of reference gene primers was used to estimate how many nucleated cells each sample contained. To quantify the absolute abundance of each unique TCRbeta CDR3 rearrangement, sequence reads were collapsed and filtered. Productive Simpson clonality was computed per sample as the square root of Simpson's diversity index over productive rearrangements. This is the immuneACCESS table as TCRdb keeps it, with only in-frame sequences that have V and J called. A part of the clones is gone; compared with another copy, unresolved V genes explain less than half, and the rest is unexplained. From that table come the V and J calls and clone size; the DNA was used to work out D and trimming. This sample lists about 210,000 clones; more than 75% were detected once. 5.5% to 8.5% of the sample lies in the top ten.

Participants in the prospective study were aged about 18 to 100 years, lived in under 30 United States geographic areas, and enrolled through a virtual design. Cohort assignment in the prospective study relied on participant-reported clinical history from a screening survey and a study questionnaire. In the prospective study, mobile phlebotomists collected whole blood, serum and a nasopharyngeal or oropharyngeal swab from each participant. Participants in the prospective study had the option to provide additional blood draws and questionnaires over a roughly two-month period. Blood samples from the prospective study were shipped frozen or at room temperature prior to DNA extraction. The sample consisted of PBMCs or T cells enriched from blood (not recorded which). The clonotype comes from a man younger than 45 in a cohort exposed to, infected with or recovered from COVID-19 (not recorded which).

The DNA is TGCGCCAGCAGCCAAGGGGCCCAAACCGGGGCTGAAGCTTTCTTT. It translates to CASSQGAQTGAEAFF. The chain is assembled from TRBV4-3 and TRBJ1-1; the D gene lacks a confident call. V gives up 1 base and J gives up 6 bases, and the segment between their germline ends measures 15 bases. Its CDR3 holds 15 amino acids, cysteine through phenylalanine. Of all the DNA, just the CDR3 is kept, 45 bases in frame from base 1. CDR1 and CDR2, looked up from the germline V gene, are LGHNA and YSLEER.